These 10 T cell receptor beta chains were all obtained from the same sample, sequenced in a study of cytomegalovirus exposure and HLA in healthy donors (dated by TCRdb to about 2017). The library came from the immunoSEQ multiplex PCR assay. For the multiplex PCR, a mixture combining 60 forward primers for TCR Vbeta segments and 13 reverse primers for TCR Jbeta segments was used. TCRdb provides this immuneACCESS table in a form limited to in-frame rearrangements. Some clones are lacking; in checked studies, under half of them reflect an unresolved V gene, and why the rest are absent is not known. Here the sample has approximately 170,000 clones; roughly 84% occur a single time. The top ten hold more than 1% of the sample. Sequenced sample: PBMCs. The receptors here all came from a boy younger than 10 in good health and CMV-seronegative.

This clone was counted once. This chain uses TRBV5-4 with TRBJ2-7; 8 nucleotides align to TRBD2. Germline V gene lookup returns CDR1 SGHNT and CDR2 YYREEE (reference sequence). V lost 0 bases, J lost 4 bases, and 3 bases stayed unmatched. This CDR3 comprises 14 residues. The CDR3 DNA reads as TGTGCCAGCAGCTTGGGACTAGCGAATTACGAGCAGTACTTC. Amino acids: CASSLGLANYEQYF.

The V call is TRBV4-3, the J call TRBJ1-2, with D perhaps TRBD1 (5 bases). CDR3 length: 16 amino acids. Trimming pared 4 bases from V and 4 bases from J, leaving 19 bases between. CDR1 is LGHNA, CDR2 YSLEER, per germline. The CDR3 sequence: CASSPAARDYGYGYTF. The CDR3, as DNA: TGCGCCAGCAGCCCTGCTGCCCGGGACTATGGCTATGGCTACACCTTC.

The V gene is TRBV19, the J gene TRBJ2-2, with 7 bases fitting TRBD2. Germline V gives CDR1 LNHDA, CDR2 SQIVND (reference sequence). J lost 5 bases, V lost 5 bases, and 8 bases had no gene match. The CDR3 runs to 15 residues. In DNA form, the CDR3 reads TGTGCCAGTAGTCCTACCATAGCGGGTACCGGGGAGCTGTTTTTT. Translation gives CASSPTIAGTGELFF.

J is TRBJ2-1 and V is TRBV30; the match to TRBD2 covers 12 bases. This CDR3 is 16 amino acids long. CDR1 GTSNPN and CDR2 SVGIG come from the germline V gene (reference sequence). V was clipped by 5 bases and J by 8 bases; unmatched bases: 13. CDR3: CAWGGLTSGRSDEQFF. In DNA, the CDR3 is TGTGCCTGGGGGGGTCTAACTAGCGGGAGGAGCGATGAGCAGTTCTTC.

J is TRBJ2-1 and V is TRBV5-4; maybe TRBD1 (5 bases). Germline V gene data show CDR1 as SGHNT and CDR2 as YYREEE (reference sequence). There are 17 residues in the CDR3. V was pared by 0 bases and J by 0 bases, with 13 bases between. For the CDR3, the DNA is TGTGCCAGCAGCTTGGGGGGCGGTTTAAGCTCCTACAATGAGCAGTTCTTC. Translating it yields CASSLGGGLSSYNEQFF.

CDR3 loop: CAINRRSGSNEQFF. The DNA of the CDR3 is TGTGCCATCAATCGACGTAGCGGGAGCAATGAGCAGTTCTTC. The rearrangement joins TRBV10-3 to TRBJ2-1; TRBD2 matches 9 bases. This CDR3 spans 14 amino acids. Germline-derived CDR1 and CDR2 are ENHRY and SYGVKD. Trimming cost V 7 bases and J 6 bases; bases outside gene matches: 7.

The chain is built from TRBV6-5 and TRBJ2-5, with 7 bases fitting TRBD2. Germline-derived CDR1 and CDR2 are MNHEY and SVGAGI. The CDR3 has 15 amino acids. V lost 6 bases, J lost 4 bases, and 11 bases stayed unmatched. The CDR3 bases are TGTGCCAGCAGATTAAGCGGGGTAGGAGGAGAGACCCAGTACTTC. Translated, it gives CASRLSGVGGETQYF.

The V gene is TRBV4-3, the J gene TRBJ1-6; 7 bases are shared with TRBD1. V dropped 0 bases and J dropped 4; count of bases not matched to a gene: 12. Germline V gives CDR1 LGHNA, CDR2 YSLEER. CDR3 size: 19 residues. The CDR3 sequence: CASSQDDGLTGNYNSPLHF. In DNA form, the CDR3 reads TGCGCCAGCAGCCAAGACGATGGTCTGACAGGGAATTATAATTCACCCCTCCACTTT.

The CDR3 sequence: CASSDLGQGGYGYTF. The CDR3 DNA sequence: TGTGCCAGCAGCGATCTCGGACAGGGCGGGTATGGCTACACCTTC. This chain joins TRBV9 and TRBJ1-2; TRBD1 matches at 8 bases. There are 15 residues in the CDR3. Germline lookup yields CDR1 SGDLS and CDR2 YYNGEE. J lost 5 bases, V lost 3 bases, and 9 bases had no gene match.

The chain links TRBV10-3 to TRBJ1-1; weak D call: TRBD1 (6 bases). CDR3 length equals 13 residues. Germline assignment: CDR1 ENHRY and CDR2 SYGVKD. Trimming removed 3 bases at V and 5 bases at J, with 10 bases between. Here the CDR3 reads CAISEQGATEAFF. DNA of the CDR3: TGTGCCATCAGTGAACAGGGCGCGACTGAAGCTTTCTTT.